This TCR beta chain was sequenced during a study of T cells in Graves' hyperthyroidism and ophthalmopathy. In the case of this clonotype: Given a much more abundant clone one base away, this may be a read error.

The diagnoses drew upon clinical symptoms, serum thyroxine and TRAb, thyroid ultrasound and orbital computed tomography. V was pared by 9 bases and J by 7 bases, with 3 bases of the junction left unmatched. CDR3 size: 11 residues. CDR1 SNHLY and CDR2 FYNNEI come from the germline V gene. What was amplified from RNA transcripts were TCR beta CDR3 regions. The TCR CDR3 was amplified in a first-round RT-PCR using the HTBI primer set. Using its own MiXCR run on the multiplex PCR reads, TCRdb lists one record per CDR3 protein. The table lists about 360,000 distinct CDR3 sequences, about 13% of them singletons, with 9% to 9.5% in the top ten.

The source is a woman aged 18-35 years with Graves' hyperthyroidism. The sequenced sample consisted of blood. J is TRBJ2-1 and V is TRBV2; TRBD2 matches 7 bases. The CDR3 DNA follows: TGTGCCAGTGAGGGAGGGAATGAGCAGTTCTTC. Translated, it gives CASEGGNEQFF.